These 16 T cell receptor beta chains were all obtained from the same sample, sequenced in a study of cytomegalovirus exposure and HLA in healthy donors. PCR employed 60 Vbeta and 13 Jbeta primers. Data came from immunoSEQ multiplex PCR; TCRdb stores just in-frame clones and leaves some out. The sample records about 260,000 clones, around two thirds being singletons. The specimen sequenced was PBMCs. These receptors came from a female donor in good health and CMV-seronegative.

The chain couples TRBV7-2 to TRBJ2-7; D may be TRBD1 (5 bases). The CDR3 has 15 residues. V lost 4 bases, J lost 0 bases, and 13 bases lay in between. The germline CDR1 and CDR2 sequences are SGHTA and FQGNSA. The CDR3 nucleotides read TGTGCCAGCAGCTCTACAGGAAAGTTCTCCTACGAGCAGTACTTC. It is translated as CASSSTGKFSYEQYF.

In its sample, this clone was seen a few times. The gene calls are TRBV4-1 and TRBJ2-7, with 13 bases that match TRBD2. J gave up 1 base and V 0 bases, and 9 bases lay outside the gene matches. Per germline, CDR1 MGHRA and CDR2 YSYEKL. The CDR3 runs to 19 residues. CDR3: CASSQEGTSGTLGSYEQYF. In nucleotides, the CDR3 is TGCGCCAGCAGCCAAGAAGGGACTAGCGGGACCCTGGGATCCTACGAGCAGTACTTC.

DNA of the CDR3: TGTGCCAGCAGCTTGACGGCGGGGGAGGGAGCGGAAAGATACAATGAGCAGTTCTTC. It yields the protein CASSLTAGEGAERYNEQFF. The chain carries TRBV5-4 and TRBJ2-1; TRBD2 agrees at 7 bases. CDR3 length: 19 residues. CDR1 and CDR2 from the germline V gene are SGHNT and YYREEE (reference sequence). With V trimmed by 1 base and J by 4 bases, 17 bases remained unmatched.

CDR3 sequence reads: CASSREGPTDTQYF. The CDR3 coding sequence is TGTGCCAGCAGCCGGGAGGGCCCGACAGATACGCAGTATTTT. The chain joins TRBV6-4 to TRBJ2-3; 8 bases map to TRBD2. After removal of 6 bases from V and 3 bases from J, the junction contained 5 bases not matched to a gene. The CDR3 consists of 14 residues. Per germline, CDR1 MRHNA and CDR2 SNTAGT.

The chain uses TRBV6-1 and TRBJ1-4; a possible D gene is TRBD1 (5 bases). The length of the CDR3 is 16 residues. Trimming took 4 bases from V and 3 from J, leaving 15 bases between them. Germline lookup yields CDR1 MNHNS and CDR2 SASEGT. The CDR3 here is CASSASWEGANEKLFF. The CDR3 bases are TGTGCCAGCAGTGCTTCGTGGGAAGGGGCTAATGAAAAACTGTTTTTT.

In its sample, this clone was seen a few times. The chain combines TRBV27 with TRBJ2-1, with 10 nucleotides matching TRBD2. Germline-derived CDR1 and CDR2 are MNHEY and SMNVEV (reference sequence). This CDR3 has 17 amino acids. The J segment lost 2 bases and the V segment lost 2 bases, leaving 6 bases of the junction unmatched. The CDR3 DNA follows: TGTGCCAGCAGTTTAACTAGCGGGACCTTTGCCTACAATGAGCAGTTCTTC. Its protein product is CASSLTSGTFAYNEQFF.

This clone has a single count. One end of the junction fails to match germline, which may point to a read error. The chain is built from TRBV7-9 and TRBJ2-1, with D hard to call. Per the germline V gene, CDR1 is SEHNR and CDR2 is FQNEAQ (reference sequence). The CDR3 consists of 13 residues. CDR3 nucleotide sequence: TGTTCCAGCAGAGACATCTATTACAATGAGCAGTTCTTC. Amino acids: CSSRDIYYNEQFF. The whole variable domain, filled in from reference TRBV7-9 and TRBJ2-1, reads DTGVSQNPRHKITKRGQNVTFRCDPISEHNRLYWYRQTLGQGPEFLTYFQNEAQLEKSRLLSDRFSAERPKGSFSTLEIQRTEQGDSAMYLCSSRDIYYNEQFFGPGTRLTVL.

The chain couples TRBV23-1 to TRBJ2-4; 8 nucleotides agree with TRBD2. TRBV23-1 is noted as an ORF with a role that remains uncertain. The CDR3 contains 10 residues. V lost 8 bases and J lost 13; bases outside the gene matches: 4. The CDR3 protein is CASGGGGQYF. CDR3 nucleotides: TGCGCCAGCGGAGGCGGGGGGCAGTACTTC.

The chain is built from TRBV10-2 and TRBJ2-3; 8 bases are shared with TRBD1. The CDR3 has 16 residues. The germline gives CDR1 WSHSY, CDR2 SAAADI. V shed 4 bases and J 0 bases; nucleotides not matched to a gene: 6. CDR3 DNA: TGCGCCAGCAGTGCCCGAGACAGGGGAAGCACAGATACGCAGTATTTT. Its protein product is CASSARDRGSTDTQYF.

In DNA form, the CDR3 reads TGTGCCAGCAGCTTGTTCGTCGCGGGAGGTAACGAGCAGTACTTC. Residues: CASSLFVAGGNEQYF. This chain links TRBV7-9 with TRBJ2-7, with 8 bases fitting TRBD2. V lost 3 bases, J lost 5 bases, and 9 bases stayed unmatched. The CDR3 totals 15 residues. Per germline, CDR1 SEHNR and CDR2 FQNEAQ (reference sequence).

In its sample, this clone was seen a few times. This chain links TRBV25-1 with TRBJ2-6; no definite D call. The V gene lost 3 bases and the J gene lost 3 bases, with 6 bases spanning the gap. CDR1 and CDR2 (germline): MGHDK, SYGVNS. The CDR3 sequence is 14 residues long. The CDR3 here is CASSDYLGANVLTF. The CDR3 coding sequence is TGTGCCAGCAGTGACTATCTTGGGGCCAACGTCCTGACTTTC.

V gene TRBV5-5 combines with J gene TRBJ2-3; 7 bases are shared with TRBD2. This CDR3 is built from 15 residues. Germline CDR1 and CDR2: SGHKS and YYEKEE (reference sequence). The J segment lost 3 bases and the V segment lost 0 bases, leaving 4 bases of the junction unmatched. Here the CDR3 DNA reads TGTGCCAGCAGCTTGGAAAGTAGCGGGACAGATACGCAGTATTTT. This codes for CASSLESSGTDTQYF.

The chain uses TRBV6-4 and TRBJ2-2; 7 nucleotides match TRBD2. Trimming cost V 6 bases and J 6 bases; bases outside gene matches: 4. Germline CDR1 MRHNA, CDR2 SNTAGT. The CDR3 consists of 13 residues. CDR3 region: CASSTSEAGELFF. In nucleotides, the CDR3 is TGTGCCAGCAGCACTAGCGAGGCCGGGGAGCTGTTTTTT.

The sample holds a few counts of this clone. The CDR3 nucleotides read TGTGCCATCAGTGAGGAGAGGGCAGTCGTCAATGAGCAGTTCTTC. This gives the protein CAISEERAVVNEQFF. The chain links TRBV10-3 to TRBJ2-1; a possible D gene is TRBD2 (5 bases). Germline V gene lookup returns CDR1 ENHRY and CDR2 SYGVKD. CDR3 size: 15 residues. Trimming took off 2 bases at V and 6 bases at J, with 14 bases between the two ends.

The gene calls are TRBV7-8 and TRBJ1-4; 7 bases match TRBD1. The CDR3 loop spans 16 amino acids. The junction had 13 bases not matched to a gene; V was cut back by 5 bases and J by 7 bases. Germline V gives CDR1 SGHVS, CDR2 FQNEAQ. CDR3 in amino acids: CASSGKQGHGGEKLFF. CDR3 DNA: TGTGCCAGCAGCGGTAAACAGGGGCATGGTGGTGAAAAACTGTTTTTT.

CDR3 DNA sequence: TGTGCCAGCAGTCGGACAGGGTACTACGAGCAGTACTTC. This codes for CASSRTGYYEQYF. This sequence joins TRBV13 and TRBJ2-7; 8 nucleotides line up with TRBD1. The CDR3 runs 13 residues. Germline trimming cut 6 bases from V and 3 bases from J; bases unmatched to any gene: 4. CDR1 and CDR2 from the germline V gene are PRHDT and FYEKMQ (reference sequence).